A single sample gave rise to the 22 T cell receptor beta chains below, sequenced in a study of regulatory T cells in long-lasting Graves disease. iRepertoire HTBI primers and Arm-PCR of CDR3 regions built TCR beta libraries. TCRdb re-called the multiplex PCR reads through MiXCR, storing one row per CDR3 protein. The profile covers some 490,000 distinct CDR3 sequences, with about 12% appearing a single time and 8.9% taken by the ten largest. The time point here: newly diagnosed GD, antithyroid drugs for less than 3 months. PBMC-extracted RNA yielded the TCR library. A further study also used this sample, focusing on T cells in Graves' hyperthyroidism and ophthalmopathy.

The sample was peripheral blood mononuclear cells (PBMCs), taken at new diagnosis, from a patient treated with antithyroid drugs. The source of these receptors is a woman aged 25 to 39 with Graves disease.

This clonotype was found many times. The chain combines TRBV19 with TRBJ2-7; 9 positions match TRBD1. This CDR3 spans 13 amino acids. V was pared by 4 bases and J by 5 bases, with 3 bases of the junction left unmatched. The germline CDR1 and CDR2 sequences are LNHDA and SQIVND (reference sequence). CDR3: CASSKQGADEQYF. Here the CDR3 DNA reads TGTGCCAGTAGTAAACAGGGGGCTGACGAGCAGTACTTC.

This clonotype was detected ten times or more. The CDR3 DNA is TGTGCCAGCAGTGAAGAGAATACAGGGGGAAGCTACACCTTC. As protein: CASSEENTGGSYTF. The chain has TRBV2 and TRBJ1-2; 8 bases match TRBD1. The CDR3 totals 14 residues. The germline gives CDR1 SNHLY, CDR2 FYNNEI. Losses at the gene ends were 1 base for V and 9 bases for J; bases not matched to a gene: 7.

This clonotype came up a few times. This chain joins TRBV7-6 and TRBJ2-7; D unclear. CDR3 length equals 15 residues. V lost 1 base and J lost 1, with 11 bases in between. Germline V gene lookup returns CDR1 SGHVS and CDR2 FNYEAQ. The CDR3 bases are TGTGCCAGCAGCTTAGGCGCGAAGCTTTCCTACGAGCAGTACTTC. The encoded protein is CASSLGAKLSYEQYF.

The rearrangement links TRBV4-2 to TRBJ2-1; 7 nucleotides match TRBD2. This CDR3 is built from 16 residues. Per the germline V gene, CDR1 is LGHNA and CDR2 is YNFKEQ. Trimming removed 3 bases from V and 3 bases from J; junction bases left unmatched: 8. CDR3 nucleotide sequence: TGTGCCAGCAGCCAGGTGCGGGAGACCCGCTACAATGAGCAGTTCTTC. Translating it yields CASSQVRETRYNEQFF.

V and J are TRBV20-1 and TRBJ2-1; maybe TRBD2 (6 bases). Germline CDR1 and CDR2: DFQATT and SNEGSKA (reference sequence). This CDR3 spans 17 amino acids. V shed 5 bases and J shed 0 bases, with 20 bases lying between them. CDR3 nucleotides: TGCAGTGCTCGCGGGACTCTTAAACTTAGCTCCTACAATGAGCAGTTCTTC. It is translated as CSARGTLKLSSYNEQFF.

This clonotype occurred many times. V and J are TRBV27 and TRBJ1-6, with 7 positions matching TRBD1. There are 17 residues in the CDR3. Per germline, CDR1 MNHEY and CDR2 SMNVEV (reference sequence). Unmatched junction bases numbered 7, after V lost 1 base and J lost 4 bases. CDR3 in amino acids: CASSLFGTVTYNSPLHF. CDR3 bases: TGTGCCAGCAGTTTATTCGGGACAGTTACTTATAATTCACCCCTCCACTTT.

This clonotype has ten or more counts. The chain links TRBV12-3 or TRBV12-4 to TRBJ2-2; 7 bases agree with TRBD1. V trimming: 6 bases; J trimming: 3 bases; junction bases outside the gene matches: 4. CDR3 size: 14 residues. CDR3 in amino acids: CASSRTGHTGELFF. CDR3 sequence (DNA): TGTGCCAGCAGCCGGACAGGTCACACCGGGGAGCTGTTTTTT.

This clonotype has a count of ten or more. This chain connects TRBV28 to TRBJ2-7; D is ambiguous. The V end was cut by 6 bases, the J end by 3 bases, with 18 bases between. This CDR3 has 15 residues. Looked up from germline, CDR1 is MDHEN and CDR2 is SYDVKM. CDR3 DNA sequence: TGTGCCAGCAGCTCCAAGGGCCTGGGGTACTACGAGCAGTACTTC. Encoded protein: CASSSKGLGYYEQYF.

This clonotype was counted many times. The V call is TRBV9, the J call TRBJ2-1, with 9 bases identical to TRBD2. The CDR3 length is 16 residues. The germline gives CDR1 SGDLS, CDR2 YYNGEE. V trimming: 0 bases; J trimming: 9 bases; junction bases outside the gene matches: 10. This CDR3 reads CASSVDSGRLVREQFF. CDR3 coding DNA: TGTGCCAGCAGCGTAGATAGCGGGAGATTGGTACGTGAGCAGTTCTTC. Full variable domain (remainder filled in from reference TRBV9 and TRBJ2-1): DSGVTQTPKHLITATGQRVTLRCSPRSGDLSVYWYQQSLDQGLQFLIQYYNGEERAKGNILERFSAQQFPDLHSELNLSSLELGDSALYFCASSVDSGRLVREQFFGPGTRLTVL.

Worth noting for this clonotype: A read error may account for a junction end that differs from germline. The rearrangement joins TRBV28 to TRBJ2-1; D is unclear. The germline V gene has CDR1 MDHEN and CDR2 SYDVKM. This CDR3 is built from 16 residues. The CDR3 protein is CASSQDPQGPTNEQFF. Written as DNA, the CDR3 is TGCGCCAGCAGCCAAGATCCTCAAGGGCCGACCAATGAGCAGTTCTTC.

This clonotype was detected many times. The chain recombines TRBV12-3 or TRBV12-4 with TRBJ1-1; no clear D. The CDR3 loop spans 12 amino acids. V was clipped by 4 bases and J by 3 bases, with 6 bases between them. The CDR3 loop is CASSSPHTEAFF. The CDR3 DNA is TGTGCCAGCAGTTCCCCCCACACTGAAGCTTTCTTT.

This chain links TRBV5-1 with TRBJ2-5, with D tentatively TRBD2 (6 bases). The CDR3 loop spans 15 amino acids. CDR1 SGHRS and CDR2 YFSETQ come from the germline V gene. V lost 4 bases and J lost 3, with 16 bases in between. The CDR3 DNA is TGCGCCAGCAGCCCCTCTCCGACTAGAGAAGAGACCCAGTACTTC. Its translation is CASSPSPTREETQYF.

The rearrangement links TRBV7-9 to TRBJ2-2; 8 nucleotides line up with TRBD1. V trimming: 2 bases; J trimming: 2 bases; junction bases outside the gene matches: 7. CDR1 and CDR2 (germline): SEHNR, FQNEAQ (reference sequence). The CDR3 runs to 17 residues. CDR3 DNA sequence: TGTGCCAGCAGCTTACCCCAGACAGGGGTCAACACCGGGGAGCTGTTTTTT. Residues: CASSLPQTGVNTGELFF.

This clonotype was seen ten or more times. This chain uses TRBV20-1 with TRBJ2-2; 13 bases map to TRBD2. With 5 bases clipped from V and 5 bases from J, the junction kept 5 bases outside the gene matches. CDR3 length: 15 amino acids. The V gene's germline CDR1 is DFQATT and CDR2 SNEGSKA (reference sequence). CDR3 sequence: CSARRLAGGTGELFF. CDR3 DNA: TGCAGTGCTCGAAGACTAGCGGGAGGAACCGGGGAGCTGTTTTTT.

At least ten counts were recorded for this clonotype. The rearrangement uses TRBV28 and TRBJ1-2; D is unresolved. Germline values: CDR1 MDHEN, CDR2 SYDVKM. The CDR3 extends over 15 amino acids. Between the trimmed V and J ends, which lost 3 bases and 0 bases, there was a span of 11 bases. CDR3 coding DNA: TGTGCCAGCAGTTTTTCAGACCGCTCTAACTATGGCTACACCTTC. Translated, it gives CASSFSDRSNYGYTF.

The V gene is TRBV19, the J gene TRBJ1-6; D gene ambiguous. The CDR3 covers 12 residues. Trimming shortened V by 6 bases and J by 7 bases, and 7 bases separated the two germline ends. CDR1 and CDR2 from the germline V gene are LNHDA and SQIVND (reference sequence). The CDR3 region is CASREANSPLHF. As DNA, the CDR3 is TGTGCCAGTAGAGAAGCAAATTCACCCCTCCACTTT.

This clonotype was seen many times. V gene TRBV28 combines with J gene TRBJ2-5; D is perhaps TRBD1 or TRBD2 (5 bases each). The V end was cut by 2 bases, the J end by 1 base, with 8 bases between. There are 14 residues in the CDR3. Germline V gives CDR1 MDHEN, CDR2 SYDVKM. The CDR3 reads CASSLRGTQETQYF. The CDR3 DNA follows: TGTGCCAGCAGTTTACGGGGCACCCAAGAGACCCAGTACTTC.

This clonotype appeared many times. J is TRBJ2-1 and V is TRBV12-3 or TRBV12-4, with a weak D call TRBD2 (6 bases). V lost 8 bases to trimming and J lost 4 bases, with 18 bases between them. The length of the CDR3 is 15 residues. The CDR3 region has the DNA TGTGCCAGCGGAAAACTAGCCCTCGGGTACAATGAGCAGTTCTTC. This gives the protein CASGKLALGYNEQFF.

This clonotype was counted many times. The V and J genes are TRBV2 and TRBJ1-1; D remains unclear. The CDR3 is 15 residues long. The V gene lost 2 bases and the J gene lost 1 base, with 11 bases spanning the gap. Germline-derived CDR1 and CDR2 are SNHLY and FYNNEI. The CDR3 here is CASSEQPERNTEAFF. The DNA of the CDR3 is TGTGCCAGCAGTGAACAGCCGGAGAGGAACACTGAAGCTTTCTTT.

This clonotype showed up many times. V and J are TRBV3-1 and TRBJ1-3; D gene ambiguous. Germline loops: CDR1 LGHDT, CDR2 YNNKEL (reference sequence). The CDR3 loop spans 13 amino acids. The germline V and J ends were trimmed by 3 bases and 3 bases, with 6 bases remaining between them. CDR3 DNA: TGTGCCAGCAGCCAGGTCGTTGGAAACACCATATATTTT. Its translation: CASSQVVGNTIYF.

This clonotype was counted at least ten times. The V gene is TRBV11-2, the J gene TRBJ2-5, with 7 nucleotides matching TRBD2. Germline assignment: CDR1 SGHAT and CDR2 FQNNGV. Trimming cost V 7 bases and J 8 bases; bases outside gene matches: 10. This CDR3 is built from 13 residues. The CDR3: CASMGGIQITQYF. In DNA, the CDR3 is TGTGCCAGCATGGGAGGGATCCAGATCACCCAGTACTTC.

The table lists this clonotype with many counts. V usage is TRBV29-1 and J usage is TRBJ2-5; the D gene is possibly TRBD2 (5 bases). Germline loops: CDR1 SQVTM, CDR2 ANQGSEA. This CDR3 is 11 amino acids long. Trimming pared 7 bases from V and 2 bases from J, leaving 8 bases between. The CDR3 nucleotides read TGCAGCGCAGCGGTACAAGAGACCCAGTACTTC. Translating gives CSAAVQETQYF.